Below, one T cell receptor (beta chain) is given with its context. Its specificity is not known. 60 Vbeta and 13 Jbeta primers were used in PCR. Libraries were prepared by immunoSEQ multiplex PCR; TCRdb keeps only in-frame clonotypes and omits some of them. This table has some 160,000 clones, around 80% appearing once. The data belong to a study of cytomegalovirus exposure and HLA in healthy donors. Study observations and caveats: Immune exposure data for these donors was limited to CMV serostatus.

V lost 1 base and J lost 4; bases outside the gene matches: 3. Germline V gene lookup returns CDR1 SGDLS and CDR2 YYNGEE. The CDR3 is made up of 15 amino acids. The sequencing sample was made of PBMCs. The receptor was derived from a middle-aged woman in good health and CMV-seronegative. The chain employs TRBV9 and TRBJ2-3; 10 nucleotides align to TRBD2. The CDR3 spells CASSVSGREPDTQYF. The CDR3 DNA is TGTGCCAGCAGCGTAAGCGGGAGGGAACCAGATACGCAGTATTTT. Together with reference TRBV9 and TRBJ2-3, the CDR3 gives the full variable domain: DSGVTQTPKHLITATGQRVTLRCSPRSGDLSVYWYQQSLDQGLQFLIQYYNGEERAKGNILERFSAQQFPDLHSELNLSSLELGDSALYFCASSVSGREPDTQYFGPGTRLTVL.